Following are 18 T cell receptor beta chains from one sample sequenced in a study of shared clonotypes between healthy human individuals. Generated by immunoSEQ multiplex PCR, the TCRdb table keeps only in-frame clones and is missing some. In the table there are some 550,000 clones, around 97% of which are singletons. The sequencing sample was made of naive CD4+ T cells sorted from blood. Subset specified: CD45RA+ positively selected. The receptor set was obtained from a woman aged 25 to 39 in good health.

The V call is TRBV5-1, the J call TRBJ2-1; D is unclear. Germline V gene lookup returns CDR1 SGHRS and CDR2 YFSETQ. The V end lost 0 bases, the J end lost 9 bases, and 10 bases lay between the germline ends. The CDR3 covers 13 residues. The CDR3 region is CASSLGQIPEQFF. In DNA, the CDR3 is TGCGCCAGCAGCTTGGGCCAGATTCCTGAGCAGTTCTTC.

The rearrangement links TRBV2 to TRBJ2-7; D is perhaps TRBD1 (6 bases). CDR3 size: 11 residues. The germline V gene has CDR1 SNHLY and CDR2 FYNNEI. V was clipped by 7 bases and J by 7 bases, with 11 bases between them. The CDR3 here is CASTSQGEQYF. The CDR3, as DNA: TGTGCCAGCACTTCCCAGGGGGAGCAGTACTTC.

The gene calls are TRBV19 and TRBJ2-3; D is possibly TRBD2 (6 bases). Per the germline V gene, CDR1 is LNHDA and CDR2 is SQIVND (reference sequence). Between the trimmed V and J ends, which lost 4 bases and 2 bases, there was a span of 10 bases. CDR3 size: 14 residues. The DNA of the CDR3 is TGTGCCAGTAGTACTCCTAGCGCCACAGATACGCAGTATTTT. This sequence encodes CASSTPSATDTQYF.

The rearrangement joins TRBV5-5 to TRBJ1-4; D is unclear. V lost 4 bases and J 7 bases, leaving 8 bases between the germline ends. The germline CDR1 and CDR2 sequences are SGHKS and YYEKEE (reference sequence). This CDR3 spans 12 amino acids. DNA for the CDR3: TGTGCCAGCAGCAGGACGGGTGAAAAACTGTTTTTT. It encodes CASSRTGEKLFF.

The chain employs TRBV2 and TRBJ2-3; 7 bases align to TRBD2. Trimming took 7 bases from V and 1 from J; bases not matched to a gene: 5. This CDR3 is 14 amino acids long. In germline, CDR1 is SNHLY, CDR2 FYNNEI. The CDR3 protein is CASIGGGRTDTQYF. The CDR3 DNA reads TGTGCCAGCATCGGGGGAGGGCGCACAGATACGCAGTATTTT.

This chain joins TRBV10-1 and TRBJ2-2; D is perhaps TRBD1 (6 bases). Germline V gene sequence: CDR1 WNHNN, CDR2 SYGVQD (reference sequence). The CDR3 covers 14 residues. Trimming stripped 8 bases from V and 5 bases from J, with 15 bases between. The CDR3 coding sequence is TGCGCCAGCGTATTCGGGACAAAAACCGGGGAGCTGTTTTTT. The encoded protein is CASVFGTKTGELFF.

V gene TRBV19 combines with J gene TRBJ1-5, with 8 nucleotides matching TRBD1. J was trimmed by 0 bases and V by 6 bases; bases with no gene match: 7. CDR3 length equals 16 residues. CDR1 and CDR2 (germline): LNHDA, SQIVND (reference sequence). The CDR3, as DNA: TGTGCCAGTAGGACCCCAGGGACAGGTAGCAATCAGCCCCAGCATTTT. This translates into CASRTPGTGSNQPQHF.

The chain couples TRBV6-5 to TRBJ2-5; no firm D call. The CDR3 is 13 amino acids. V lost 2 bases, J lost 4 bases, and 8 bases lay in between. CDR1 is MNHEY and CDR2 is SVGAGI in the germline V gene. CDR3 sequence (DNA): TGTGCCAGCAGTTACGGGGTCGGAGAGACCCAGTACTTC. Translating it yields CASSYGVGETQYF.

This chain links TRBV6-5 with TRBJ2-7; TRBD1 agrees at 11 bases. There are 15 residues in the CDR3. Trimming cost V 6 bases and J 2 bases; bases outside gene matches: 6. The V gene's germline CDR1 is MNHEY and CDR2 SVGAGI. The CDR3 is CASRTGGQGAYEQYF. CDR3 in DNA: TGTGCCAGCAGAACCGGGGGACAGGGGGCCTACGAGCAGTACTTC.

This rearrangement joins TRBV28 to TRBJ2-7, with D perhaps being TRBD1 or TRBD2 (5 bases each). In germline, CDR1 is MDHEN, CDR2 SYDVKM. The CDR3 runs 12 residues. Trimming cost V 8 bases and J 3 bases, with 11 bases left between them. The CDR3 sequence: CASEGQNYEQYF. Written as DNA, the CDR3 is TGTGCCAGCGAGGGGCAGAACTACGAGCAGTACTTC.

This clone was picked up one time. The J gene is TRBJ2-7, the V gene TRBV18; 11 bases align to TRBD2. Germline CDR1 reads KGHSH; CDR2 reads LQKENI. The V gene end was trimmed by 5 bases and the J gene end by 1 base; junction bases not matched to a gene: 4. The length of the CDR3 is 15 residues. For the CDR3, the DNA is TGTGCCAGCTCAGCAACTAGCGGGAGTTCCTACGAGCAGTACTTC. Translating gives CASSATSGSSYEQYF. The full variable domain, in which reference TRBV18 and TRBJ2-7 provide the parts outside the CDR3, is NAGVMQNPRHLVRRRGQEARLRCSPMKGHSHVYWYRQLPEEGLKFMVYLQKENIIDESGMPKERFSAEFPKEGPSILRIQQVVRGDSAAYFCASSATSGSSYEQYFGPGTRLTVT.

The chain couples TRBV5-1 to TRBJ2-7; D is unresolved. Germline loops: CDR1 SGHRS, CDR2 YFSETQ. The CDR3 runs 12 residues. V was cut by 0 bases and J by 5 bases, with 6 bases left in between. The CDR3 nucleotides read TGCGCCAGCAGCTTGGACCGGGACGAGCAGTACTTC. Translation: CASSLDRDEQYF.

The chain is built from TRBV28 and TRBJ1-5, with unresolved D. Trimming shortened V by 2 bases and J by 3 bases, and 5 bases separated the two germline ends. CDR1 MDHEN and CDR2 SYDVKM come from the germline V gene. The CDR3 consists of 13 residues. The CDR3 region is CASSLRNNQPQHF. CDR3 bases: TGTGCCAGCAGTTTACGGAACAATCAGCCCCAGCATTTT.

This clone was recorded once. The V gene is TRBV10-3, the J gene TRBJ2-7, with 9 positions matching TRBD2. J lost 6 bases, V lost 1 base, and 4 bases had no gene match. The CDR3 consists of 14 residues. The germline gives CDR1 ENHRY, CDR2 SYGVKD. CDR3 sequence (DNA): TGTGCCATCAGTGAGTATAGCGGGAGCGGCGAGCAGTACTTC. Amino acid sequence: CAISEYSGSGEQYF.

The chain joins TRBV28 to TRBJ2-1; TRBD2 might be the D (6 bases). With 5 bases removed from V and 5 bases from J, the gap between germline ends came to 22 bases. From germline, CDR1 is MDHEN and CDR2 SYDVKM. CDR3 size: 17 residues. In DNA, the CDR3 is TGTGCCAGCAGTCGCCCCTTATGGCGGGGAGGTCACAATGAGCAGTTCTTC. Its translation is CASSRPLWRGGHNEQFF.

The CDR3 region has the DNA TGTGCCAGCAGGATCGGGACTCTAAATTCACCCCTCCACTTT. Translation: CASRIGTLNSPLHF. V usage is TRBV2 and J usage is TRBJ1-6, with D maybe TRBD1 (5 bases). The V and J ends lost 6 bases and 7 bases respectively, with 13 bases between them. The germline gives CDR1 SNHLY, CDR2 FYNNEI. There are 14 residues in the CDR3. Supplemented by reference TRBV2 and TRBJ1-6, the full variable domain reads EPEVTQTPSHQVTQMGQEVILRCVPISNHLYFYWYRQILGQKVEFLVSFYNNEISEKSEIFDDQFSVERPDGSNFTLKIRSTKLEDSAMYFCASRIGTLNSPLHFGNGTRLTVT.

V is TRBV15 and J is TRBJ2-7, with D possibly matching TRBD2 (6 bases). The CDR3 totals 15 residues. CDR1 and CDR2 from the germline V gene are LNHNV and YYDKDF (reference sequence). V was trimmed by 5 bases and J by 0 bases, leaving 14 bases between them. CDR3 DNA sequence: TGTGCCACCAGCGAGTTGGGACTGTACTCCTACGAGCAGTACTTC. This translates into CATSELGLYSYEQYF.

The chain employs TRBV11-2 and TRBJ2-5, with 10 bases matching TRBD2. Germline CDR1 and CDR2: SGHAT and FQNNGV. This CDR3 is 18 amino acids long. Trimming cost V 4 bases and J 2 bases; bases outside gene matches: 13. The CDR3, as DNA: TGTGCCAGCAGCTCCCTGAAAGGCGGACTAGCGGTTCAAGAGACCCAGTACTTC. It is translated as CASSSLKGGLAVQETQYF.